The TCR beta chain under discussion was sequenced for a study of cytomegalovirus exposure and HLA in healthy donors. Study-level points and caveats: Earlier findings revealed that most TCR beta V segments proved productive either about 90% or about 30% of the time. Reportedly, cytomegalovirus status was diagnosed with high sensitivity and specificity. The presence/absence work took it that sequencing depth was about the same across donors.

Likely unrecorded immune exposures existed in these nominally healthy donors. CDR3 length: 12 amino acids. Germline CDR1 and CDR2: PRHDT and FYEKMQ (reference sequence). A remark on this clone: Its antigen is undetermined.

In the PCR, 60 Vbeta and 13 Jbeta primers were used. Some clones are missing from TCRdb's copy, which holds only in-frame ones; the method was immunoSEQ multiplex PCR. This sample has 150,000 to 200,000 clones, with 77% found just once. The sequencing input was PBMCs. The receptor's source is a man younger than 35 in good health and CMV-seronegative. This chain joins TRBV13 and TRBJ2-5; D uncertain. TRBJ2-7 matches the DNA end more closely, so the J call is doubtful. CDR3 protein: CASSLLGHEQYF. As DNA, the CDR3 is TGTGCCAGCAGCTTACTAGGCCACGAGCAGTACTTC.